This T cell receptor beta chain was retrieved from a study of blood T cell repertoires in COVID-19. Some clones are missing from TCRdb's copy, which holds only in-frame ones; the method was immunoSEQ multiplex PCR. The sample holds 55,000 or so clones, over 70% seen once. There are 12 residues in the CDR3. The germline CDR1 and CDR2 sequences are SEHNR and FQNEAQ (reference sequence). Trimming removed 2 bases at V and 3 bases at J, with 4 bases between. This sequence joins TRBV7-9 and TRBJ2-5; D remains ambiguous. Sequencing was done on a sample of peripheral blood. This clonotype originated in a man aged 60 to 75 with acute or convalescent COVID-19. The DNA for the CDR3 is TGTGCCAGCAGCTTACGGGAAGAGACCCAGTACTTC. It translates to CASSLREETQYF.